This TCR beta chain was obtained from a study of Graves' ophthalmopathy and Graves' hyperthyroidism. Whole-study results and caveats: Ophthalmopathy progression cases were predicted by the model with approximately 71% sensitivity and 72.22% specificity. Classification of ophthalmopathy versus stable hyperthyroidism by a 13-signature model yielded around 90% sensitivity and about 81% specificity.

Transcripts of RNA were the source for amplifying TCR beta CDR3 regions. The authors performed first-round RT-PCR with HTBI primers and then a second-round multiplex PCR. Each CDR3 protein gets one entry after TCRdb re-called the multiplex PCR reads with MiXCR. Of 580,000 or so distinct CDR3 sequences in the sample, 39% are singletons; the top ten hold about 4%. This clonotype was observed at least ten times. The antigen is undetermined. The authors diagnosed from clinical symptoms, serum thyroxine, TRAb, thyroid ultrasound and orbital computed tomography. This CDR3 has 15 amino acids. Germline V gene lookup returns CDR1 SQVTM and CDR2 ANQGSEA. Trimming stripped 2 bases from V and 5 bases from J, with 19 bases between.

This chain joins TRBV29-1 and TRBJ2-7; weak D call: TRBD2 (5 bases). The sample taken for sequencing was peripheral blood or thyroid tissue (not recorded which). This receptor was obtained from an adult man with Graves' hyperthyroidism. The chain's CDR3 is CSVETGQKEGDEQYF. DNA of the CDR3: TGCAGCGTTGAAACCGGGCAGAAAGAGGGCGACGAGCAGTACTTC.